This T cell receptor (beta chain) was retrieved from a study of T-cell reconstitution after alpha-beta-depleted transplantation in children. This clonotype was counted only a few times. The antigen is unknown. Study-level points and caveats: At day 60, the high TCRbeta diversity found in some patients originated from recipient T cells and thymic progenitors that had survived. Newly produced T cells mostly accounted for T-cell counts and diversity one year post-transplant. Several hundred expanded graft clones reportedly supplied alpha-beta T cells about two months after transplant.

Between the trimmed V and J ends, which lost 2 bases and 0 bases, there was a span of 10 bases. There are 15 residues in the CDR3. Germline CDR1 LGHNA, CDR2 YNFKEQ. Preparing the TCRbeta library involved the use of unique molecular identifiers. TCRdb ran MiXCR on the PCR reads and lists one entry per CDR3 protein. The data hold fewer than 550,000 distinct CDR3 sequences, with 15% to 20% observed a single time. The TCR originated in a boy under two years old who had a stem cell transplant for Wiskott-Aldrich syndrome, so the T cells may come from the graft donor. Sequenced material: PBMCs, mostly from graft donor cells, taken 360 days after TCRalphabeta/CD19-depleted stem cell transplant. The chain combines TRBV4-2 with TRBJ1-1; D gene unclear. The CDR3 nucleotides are TGTGCCAGCAGCCAAAGCCTCTCCATGAACACTGAAGCTTTCTTT. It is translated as CASSQSLSMNTEAFF.